This entry lists 17 T cell receptor beta chains sequenced from one sample in a study of beta chain features in type 1 diabetes. As every portion of the isolated RNA was reverse transcribed, the sequencing read expressed TCRB transcripts. Sequenced by immunoSEQ multiplex PCR; TCRdb stores in-frame clones only, minus some. Of fewer than 650,000 clones listed, about 14% are singletons. Sequencing used naive CD4+ T cells from blood. The receptor set was obtained from a young man in good health.

The chain uses TRBV2 and TRBJ2-3, with D possibly being TRBD1 (6 bases). The V and J ends lost 5 bases and 1 base respectively, with 13 bases between them. This CDR3 contains 15 residues. Germline lookup yields CDR1 SNHLY and CDR2 FYNNEI. The CDR3 region has the DNA TGTGCCAGCAGTCCCCGGACAGAACGCACAGATACGCAGTATTTT. It yields the protein CASSPRTERTDTQYF. The full variable domain, with the rest looked up from reference TRBV2 and TRBJ2-3, is EPEVTQTPSHQVTQMGQEVILRCVPISNHLYFYWYRQILGQKVEFLVSFYNNEISEKSEIFDDQFSVERPDGSNFTLKIRSTKLEDSAMYFCASSPRTERTDTQYFGPGTRLTVL.

The chain links TRBV7-2 to TRBJ2-5, with D perhaps matching TRBD1 (7 bases). The CDR3 runs to 15 residues. Germline V gene data show CDR1 as SGHTA and CDR2 as FQGNSA. Trimming left V 5 bases short and J 4 bases short, with 17 bases between. The CDR3 DNA reads TGTGCCAGCAGCGCCTTCCACAGGGGAGGAGAGACCCAGTACTTC. This encodes CASSAFHRGGETQYF.

This clone was observed a few times. This rearrangement joins TRBV19 to TRBJ1-1; D is unresolved. The CDR3 runs to 16 residues. Germline CDR1 reads LNHDA; CDR2 reads SQIVND (reference sequence). Trimming cost V 4 bases and J 0 bases, with 15 bases left between them. The CDR3 sequence: CASSTLRKALNTEAFF. The DNA of the CDR3 is TGTGCCAGTAGTACCCTGCGGAAAGCGTTGAACACTGAAGCTTTCTTT.

This chain connects TRBV29-1 to TRBJ2-2; possibly TRBD2 for D (6 bases). CDR1 and CDR2 from the germline V gene are SQVTM and ANQGSEA. The CDR3 loop spans 15 amino acids. V gave up 3 bases and J gave up 4 bases, with 15 bases separating them. CDR3 residues: CSVDPHREITGELFF. In DNA, the CDR3 is TGCAGCGTTGATCCCCACCGGGAGATCACCGGGGAGCTGTTTTTT.

The V call is TRBV7-2, the J call TRBJ1-1; a possible D gene is TRBD1 (5 bases). Germline CDR1 is SGHTA and CDR2 is FQGNSA. V shed 0 bases and J shed 1 base, with 12 bases lying between them. The CDR3 contains 16 residues. The CDR3 bases are TGTGCCAGCAGCTTAGCCCCCCTGACAGCGAACACTGAAGCTTTCTTT. Translated, it gives CASSLAPLTANTEAFF.

The CDR3 DNA follows: TGTGCCAGCAGTGGGGTTTACCGGGCCGAAGAGACCCAGTACTTC. Protein sequence: CASSGVYRAEETQYF. The genes are TRBV2 and TRBJ2-5, with unresolved D. Trimming stripped 4 bases from V and 3 bases from J, with 15 bases between. Germline CDR1 and CDR2: SNHLY and FYNNEI. There are 15 residues in the CDR3. Supplemented by reference TRBV2 and TRBJ2-5, the full variable domain reads EPEVTQTPSHQVTQMGQEVILRCVPISNHLYFYWYRQILGQKVEFLVSFYNNEISEKSEIFDDQFSVERPDGSNFTLKIRSTKLEDSAMYFCASSGVYRAEETQYFGPGTRLLVL.

This clone was counted only a few times. The chain combines TRBV11-2 with TRBJ2-1; possibly TRBD2 for D (5 bases). Looked up from germline, CDR1 is SGHAT and CDR2 is FQNNGV. The CDR3 consists of 14 residues. The V end was cut by 1 base, the J end by 2 bases, with 6 bases between. Written as DNA, the CDR3 is TGTGCCAGCAGCTTAGCGGGAACCTACAATGAGCAGTTCTTC. Amino acids: CASSLAGTYNEQFF.

This chain uses TRBV28 with TRBJ2-4, with TRBD1 matching 8 bases. Unmatched junction bases numbered 9, after V lost 6 bases and J lost 8 bases. The V gene's germline CDR1 is MDHEN and CDR2 SYDVKM. This CDR3 is built from 14 residues. CDR3 nucleotides: TGTGCCAGCAGCACCCGACAGGGGATCCACATTCAGTACTTC. The encoded protein is CASSTRQGIHIQYF.

This clone was counted a few times. The V and J genes are TRBV7-3 and TRBJ2-3; no firm D call. This CDR3 region has 16 residues. Per the germline V gene, CDR1 is SGHTA and CDR2 is FQGTGA. Trimming removed 2 bases at V and 0 bases at J, with 12 bases between. The CDR3 DNA follows: TGTGCCAGCAGCTTAGCACCGGGTATGAGCACAGATACGCAGTATTTT. Protein product: CASSLAPGMSTDTQYF.

CDR3 sequence: CASSPRLGQGRTYEQYF. In nucleotides, the CDR3 is TGTGCCAGCTCACCACGCCTTGGACAGGGCCGAACCTACGAGCAGTACTTC. The chain uses TRBV18 and TRBJ2-7; TRBD1 agrees at 8 bases. This CDR3 spans 17 amino acids. The V gene's germline CDR1 is KGHSH and CDR2 LQKENI. Losses at the gene ends were 1 base for V and 2 bases for J; bases not matched to a gene: 10.

This clone was seen only a few times. V gene TRBV27 combines with J gene TRBJ2-6, with TRBD1 matching 11 bases. Germline-derived CDR1 and CDR2 are MNHEY and SMNVEV (reference sequence). The CDR3 runs 17 residues. V gave up 4 bases and J gave up 0 bases; unmatched junction bases: 2. CDR3 sequence reads: CASSWDRGSSGANVLTF. CDR3 in DNA: TGTGCCAGCAGTTGGGACAGGGGGAGCTCTGGGGCCAACGTCCTGACTTTC.

This clone was counted only a few times. The rearrangement uses TRBV18 and TRBJ2-5; D gene ambiguous. This CDR3 is built from 11 residues. Germline V gene lookup returns CDR1 KGHSH and CDR2 LQKENI. Trimming took 3 bases from V and 5 from J, leaving 4 bases between them. The CDR3 protein is CASSPDETQYF. CDR3 DNA sequence: TGTGCCAGCTCACCGGACGAGACCCAGTACTTC. Together with reference TRBV18 and TRBJ2-5, the CDR3 gives the full variable domain: NAGVMQNPRHLVRRRGQEARLRCSPMKGHSHVYWYRQLPEEGLKFMVYLQKENIIDESGMPKERFSAEFPKEGPSILRIQQVVRGDSAAYFCASSPDETQYFGPGTRLLVL.

CDR3 coding DNA: TGTGCCACCAGCAACGGACCCAATCAGCCCCAGCATTTT. Its translation: CATSNGPNQPQHF. The J gene is TRBJ1-5, the V gene TRBV15; D remains unclear. CDR1 is LNHNV, CDR2 YYDKDF, per germline (reference sequence). CDR3 size: 13 residues. V was clipped by 4 bases and J by 3 bases, with 7 bases between them.

This clone has only a few counts. The rearrangement links TRBV14 to TRBJ1-1, with D possibly being TRBD1 (6 bases). V lost 0 bases, J lost 3 bases, and 8 bases lay in between. CDR3 size: 14 residues. Germline CDR1 and CDR2: SGHDN and FVKESK. DNA for the CDR3: TGTGCCAGCAGCCAAGACACAGGGTACACTGAAGCTTTCTTT. Translating it yields CASSQDTGYTEAFF.

In this sample, this clone turned up a few times. The sample holds other DNA sequences that translate to the same CDR3. The DNA for the CDR3 is TGTGCCAGCAGCTTGGCCGGGGTGGAGACCCAGTACTTC. Protein sequence: CASSLAGVETQYF. The chain carries TRBV5-6 and TRBJ2-5, with D possibly TRBD2 on 5 matching bases. Germline loops: CDR1 SGHDT, CDR2 YYEEEE. CDR3 length: 13 residues. The V and J ends lost 0 bases and 5 bases respectively, with 8 bases between them.

The chain links TRBV5-1 to TRBJ1-5; D not certain. The CDR3 extends over 13 amino acids. Trimming took 4 bases from V and 9 from J, leaving 14 bases between them. The germline V gene encodes CDR1 SGHRS and CDR2 YFSETQ. The CDR3 reads CASSGDGYGPQHF. The CDR3 DNA reads TGCGCCAGCAGCGGAGACGGTTATGGGCCCCAGCATTTT.

This clone was counted only a few times. Other nucleotide sequences in the sample specify the same CDR3. This chain links TRBV6-5 with TRBJ1-1; TRBD1 is a possible D gene (5 bases). The CDR3 has 12 residues. The V end was cut by 2 bases, the J end by 6 bases, with 7 bases between. Germline-derived CDR1 and CDR2 are MNHEY and SVGAGI. The CDR3 loop is CASSYRGAEAFF. As DNA, the CDR3 is TGTGCCAGCAGTTACAGGGGCGCTGAAGCTTTCTTT.